Given below is one T cell receptor (beta chain) in context. The CDR3 loop spans 16 amino acids. Germline V lookup: CDR1 SGHTA, CDR2 FQGNSA. V shed 5 bases and J 10 bases; nucleotides not matched to a gene: 16. In the original workflow: Scientists estimated how many nucleated cells there were by amplifying reference gene primers. Data came from immunoSEQ multiplex PCR; TCRdb stores just in-frame clones and leaves some out. Clone size and V and J calls were adopted from that table, with D and trimming inferred from the DNA. The sample has about 21,000 clones, approximately 85% seen once; the top ten hold just over 55%. The sample belongs to a study of blood T cell repertoires in COVID-19. In the study overall: PBMCs, B-cell-depleted T cells, or T cells were the source of the cDNA or gDNA that made up the material.

This TCR came from a man at least 80 years old with acute or convalescent COVID-19. The chain couples TRBV7-2 to TRBJ2-1; 8 bases align to TRBD2. Sequencing input: peripheral blood. The CDR3, as DNA: TGTGCCAGCAGCGAGTTAGCGGGATCCGGTGATGTCGAGCAGTTCTTC. It codes for CASSELAGSGDVEQFF.